The 27 T cell receptor beta chains presented below share a single source sample, sequenced in a study of blood T cell repertoires in COVID-19. Clones were read by immunoSEQ multiplex PCR, and TCRdb kept only the in-frame ones, dropping some. This table holds about 370,000 clones, around 87% found once. The sequencing sample was made of peripheral blood. These receptors originate from a woman in her thirties with COVID-19, enrolled during active disease.

The V gene is TRBV3-1 (or the pseudogene TRBV3-2), the J gene TRBJ2-1, with a weak D call TRBD2 (5 bases). The CDR3 runs 14 residues. Trimming removed 1 base at V and 8 bases at J, with 12 bases between. Germline CDR1 LGHDT, CDR2 YNNKEL (reference sequence). CDR3 nucleotides: TGTGCCAGCAGCCAAGCGGCTAGCCGCGATGAGCAGTTCTTC. Encoded protein: CASSQAASRDEQFF.

The CDR3 is CASSVGPGISGGYTF. In DNA form, the CDR3 reads TGTGCCAGCAGCGTAGGCCCAGGGATTTCTGGTGGCTACACCTTC. The chain joins TRBV9 to TRBJ1-2; a weak D match, TRBD1 (5 bases). In germline, CDR1 is SGDLS, CDR2 YYNGEE. The V gene lost 0 bases and the J gene lost 7 bases, with 16 bases spanning the gap. This CDR3 comprises 15 residues. The full variable domain, rest sourced from reference TRBV9 and TRBJ1-2, is DSGVTQTPKHLITATGQRVTLRCSPRSGDLSVYWYQQSLDQGLQFLIQYYNGEERAKGNILERFSAQQFPDLHSELNLSSLELGDSALYFCASSVGPGISGGYTFGSGTRLTVV.

The rearrangement joins TRBV5-6 to TRBJ1-2; 12 bases align to TRBD1. The CDR3 runs to 16 residues. Germline trimming cut 1 base from V and 4 bases from J; bases unmatched to any gene: 5. Per germline, CDR1 SGHDT and CDR2 YYEEEE. CDR3: CASSLPAGQGAYGYTF. CDR3 in DNA: TGTGCCAGCAGCTTGCCCGCGGGACAGGGGGCCTATGGCTACACCTTC.

V is TRBV24-1 and J is TRBJ2-3; 12 positions agree with TRBD2. This CDR3 contains 15 residues. In germline, CDR1 is KGHDR, CDR2 SFDVKD. Trimming cost V 6 bases and J 1 base; bases outside gene matches: 1. CDR3 sequence: CATSWTSGGTDTQYF. In DNA form, the CDR3 reads TGTGCCACCAGTTGGACTAGCGGGGGCACAGATACGCAGTATTTT.

This rearrangement joins TRBV11-3 to TRBJ2-7; 8 bases line up with TRBD2. The CDR3 totals 14 residues. Germline CDR1 reads SGHNT; CDR2 reads YENEEA. The J segment lost 5 bases and the V segment lost 4 bases, leaving 7 bases of the junction unmatched. The CDR3 DNA is TGTGCCAGCAGCTCATTAGCGGGAAGGAACGAGCAGTACTTC. The encoded protein is CASSSLAGRNEQYF.

This clone occurred once. This chain links TRBV29-1 with TRBJ1-3; 7 bases map to TRBD1. The V segment lost 6 bases and the J segment 0 bases; nucleotides outside the gene matches: 5. Looked up from germline, CDR1 is SQVTM and CDR2 is ANQGSEA. The CDR3 is 14 residues long. The CDR3 DNA reads TGCAGCGTGGTGGACAGGACCTCTGGAAACACCATATATTTT. As protein: CSVVDRTSGNTIYF.

This chain uses TRBV19 with TRBJ1-5; possible D gene TRBD1, 5 bases. Trimming took off 5 bases at V and 2 bases at J, with 7 bases between the two ends. This CDR3 spans 13 amino acids. The germline CDR1 and CDR2 sequences are LNHDA and SQIVND (reference sequence). In DNA form, the CDR3 reads TGTGCCAGTAGTTTACAGGGCAATCAGCCCCAGCATTTT. Its protein product is CASSLQGNQPQHF.

The chain carries TRBV7-2 and TRBJ2-7; 8 nucleotides line up with TRBD1. J was trimmed by 2 bases and V by 1 base; bases with no gene match: 1. Germline CDR1 reads SGHTA; CDR2 reads FQGNSA. The CDR3 loop spans 14 amino acids. CDR3 coding DNA: TGTGCCAGCAGCTTAGACAGGGGGACCTACGAGCAGTACTTC. It specifies CASSLDRGTYEQYF. Supplemented by reference TRBV7-2 and TRBJ2-7, the full variable domain reads GAGVSQSPSNKVTEKGKDVELRCDPISGHTALYWYRQSLGQGLEFLIYFQGNSAPDKSGLPSDRFSAERTGGSVSTLTIQRTQQEDSAVYLCASSLDRGTYEQYFGPGTRLTVT.

The chain couples TRBV7-3 to TRBJ2-1; 10 nucleotides align to TRBD2. CDR3 length: 15 amino acids. Trimming cost V 3 bases and J 4 bases; bases outside gene matches: 3. CDR1 is SGHTA and CDR2 is FQGTGA in the germline V gene. The CDR3 reads CASSFRLAGYNEQFF. In nucleotides, the CDR3 is TGTGCCAGCAGCTTCCGACTAGCGGGTTACAATGAGCAGTTCTTC.

With regard to this clone: A junction end diverges from the germline sequence, so it may reflect a read error. The CDR3 nucleotides read TGTGCCAGCACCTTATATGGGGCGACTAGCGGGAGTTACGAGCAGTACTTC. Protein sequence: CASTLYGATSGSYEQYF. The chain uses TRBV11-2 and TRBJ2-7; TRBD2 matches at 12 bases. The CDR3 sequence is 17 residues long. Germline V gene lookup returns CDR1 SGHAT and CDR2 FQNNGV.

This chain uses TRBV5-1 with TRBJ2-2; TRBD2 is a possible D gene (6 bases). V lost 1 base and J lost 0, with 19 bases in between. CDR1 is SGHRS and CDR2 is YFSETQ in the germline V gene. This CDR3 has 19 residues. The CDR3 sequence: CASSLPTTPRGANTGELFF. CDR3 DNA sequence: TGCGCCAGCAGCTTGCCTACCACCCCACGCGGGGCGAACACCGGGGAGCTGTTTTTT.

This chain joins TRBV28 and TRBJ2-3, with a tentative D call TRBD2 (5 bases). V was shortened by 4 bases and J by 6 bases, with 5 bases between the two germline ends. CDR1 is MDHEN and CDR2 is SYDVKM in the germline V gene. This CDR3 is built from 11 residues. The CDR3 sequence is CASSWRDTQYF. The CDR3 nucleotides are TGTGCCAGCAGTTGGAGGGATACGCAGTATTTT.

The chain couples TRBV28 to TRBJ1-5; TRBD1 agrees at 7 bases. Per the germline V gene, CDR1 is MDHEN and CDR2 is SYDVKM. Germline trimming cut 9 bases from V and 5 bases from J; bases unmatched to any gene: 10. The CDR3 loop spans 14 amino acids. The CDR3 DNA follows: TGTGCCAGTTTGACCGGGACAGACTATCAGCCCCAGCATTTT. This encodes CASLTGTDYQPQHF.

The rearrangement links TRBV21-1 to TRBJ1-5. TRBV21-1 is flagged as a pseudogene. CDR3 length equals 14 residues. The CDR3 DNA reads TGTGCCAGCAGCAAAGGGAGGAGAAATCAGCCCCAGCATTTT. It specifies CASSKGRRNQPQHF.

The genes are TRBV11-2 and TRBJ2-7; tentatively, D is TRBD2 (6 bases). Germline CDR1 reads SGHAT; CDR2 reads FQNNGV. V lost 5 bases, J lost 2 bases, and 13 bases lay in between. The CDR3 runs to 14 residues. The CDR3: CASSPRTMAYEQYF. The CDR3 DNA reads TGTGCCAGCAGCCCGCGGACTATGGCCTACGAGCAGTACTTC.

This clone occurred a few times. This sequence joins TRBV28 and TRBJ1-1, with D perhaps matching TRBD1 (5 bases). Germline V lookup: CDR1 MDHEN, CDR2 SYDVKM. The CDR3 totals 15 residues. The ends were cut back, 7 bases at V and 0 bases at J, with 15 bases in the middle. DNA of the CDR3: TGTGCCAGCAATCCTCACAGGAGCATGAACACTGAAGCTTTCTTT. Protein product: CASNPHRSMNTEAFF. The entire variable domain, with the rest obtained from reference TRBV28 and TRBJ1-1, is as follows: DVKVTQSSRYLVKRTGEKVFLECVQDMDHENMFWYRQDPGLGLRLIYFSYDVKMKEKGDIPEGYSVSREKKERFSLILESASTNQTSMYLCASNPHRSMNTEAFFGQGTRLTVV.

The CDR3 reads CASSPLSRHQETQYF. For the CDR3, the DNA is TGTGCCAGCTCACCCCTATCGAGGCACCAAGAGACCCAGTACTTC. The chain uses TRBV18 and TRBJ2-5; no definite D call. Germline V lookup: CDR1 KGHSH, CDR2 LQKENI. The CDR3 consists of 15 residues. V was cut by 3 bases and J by 0 bases, with 11 bases left in between.

This clone was observed a handful of times. V is TRBV19 and J is TRBJ2-1; D might be TRBD1 (6 bases). Germline-derived CDR1 and CDR2 are LNHDA and SQIVND (reference sequence). The CDR3 is made up of 13 amino acids. The ends were cut back, 6 bases at V and 6 bases at J, with 12 bases in the middle. DNA for the CDR3: TGTGCCAGTAGCAACCAGGGGTTCAATGAGCAGTTCTTC. It is translated as CASSNQGFNEQFF. The entire variable domain, with the rest obtained from reference TRBV19 and TRBJ2-1, is as follows: DGGITQSPKYLFRKEGQNVTLSCEQNLNHDAMYWYRQDPGQGLRLIYYSQIVNDFQKGDIAEGYSVSREKKESFPLTVTSAQKNPTAFYLCASSNQGFNEQFFGPGTRLTVL.

This chain uses TRBV30 with TRBJ2-2, with a weak D call TRBD2 (6 bases). Germline V gene data show CDR1 as GTSNPN and CDR2 as SVGIG (reference sequence). The CDR3 is made up of 17 amino acids. Trimming pared 4 bases from V and 4 bases from J, leaving 22 bases between. Here the CDR3 reads CAWIPPGLAETTGELFF. As DNA, the CDR3 is TGTGCCTGGATCCCCCCGGGACTGGCGGAGACCACCGGGGAGCTGTTTTTT. The full variable domain, in which reference TRBV30 and TRBJ2-2 provide the parts outside the CDR3, is SQTIHQWPATLVQPVGSPLSLECTVEGTSNPNLYWYRQAAGRGLQLLFYSVGIGQISSEVPQNLSASRPQDRQFILSSKKLLLSDSGFYLCAWIPPGLAETTGELFFGEGSRLTVL.

The rearrangement joins TRBV4-1 to TRBJ1-1; 7 bases are a match to TRBD1. The CDR3 is 16 residues long. Germline CDR1 reads MGHRA; CDR2 reads YSYEKL. The ends lost 0 bases at V and 1 base at J; junction bases unmatched: 5. DNA of the CDR3: TGCGCCAGCAGCCAAGATCCCTGGACAGGGAACACTGAAGCTTTCTTT. This translates into CASSQDPWTGNTEAFF.

The chain employs TRBV24-1 and TRBJ2-1; 9 bases align to TRBD2. CDR1 KGHDR and CDR2 SFDVKD come from the germline V gene. This CDR3 contains 14 residues. V was clipped by 5 bases and J by 4 bases; unmatched bases: 2. CDR3 bases: TGTGCCACCAGTGTAGCGGGGGCTTACAATGAGCAGTTCTTC. Protein product: CATSVAGAYNEQFF.

The V gene is TRBV29-1, the J gene TRBJ2-6; D not resolved. Trimming left V 2 bases short and J 3 bases short, with 8 bases between. The CDR3 consists of 14 residues. Germline-derived CDR1 and CDR2 are SQVTM and ANQGSEA. This CDR3 reads CSVERSSGANVLTF. CDR3 DNA sequence: TGCAGCGTTGAAAGGAGTAGTGGGGCCAACGTCCTGACTTTC.

V is TRBV6-6 and J is TRBJ2-3; 7 bases match TRBD1. There are 16 residues in the CDR3. Trimming removed 0 bases from V and 1 base from J; junction bases left unmatched: 4. Germline CDR1 MNHNY, CDR2 SVGAGI (reference sequence). The CDR3 DNA reads TGTGCCAGCAGTTACTCAGGGGGCACTGGCACAGATACGCAGTATTTT. This encodes CASSYSGGTGTDTQYF.

The gene calls are TRBV6-2 or TRBV6-3 and TRBJ2-7; D is perhaps TRBD2 (5 bases). In germline, CDR1 is MNHEY, CDR2 SVGEGT. With 0 bases removed from V and 4 bases from J, the gap between germline ends came to 10 bases. This CDR3 is 14 amino acids long. CDR3 in amino acids: CASSYSTGRYEQYF. The CDR3 bases are TGTGCCAGCAGTTACTCGACGGGAAGATACGAGCAGTACTTC.

The chain couples TRBV9 to TRBJ2-1; 8 nucleotides match TRBD2. The junction had 4 bases not matched to a gene; V was cut back by 0 bases and J by 5 bases. The length of the CDR3 is 15 residues. The germline CDR1 and CDR2 sequences are SGDLS and YYNGEE. CDR3 DNA: TGTGCCAGCAGCGTAGCGGGAGGGCCTGACAATGAGCAGTTCTTC. This codes for CASSVAGGPDNEQFF. Full variable domain (outside the CDR3, taken from reference TRBV9 and TRBJ2-1): DSGVTQTPKHLITATGQRVTLRCSPRSGDLSVYWYQQSLDQGLQFLIQYYNGEERAKGNILERFSAQQFPDLHSELNLSSLELGDSALYFCASSVAGGPDNEQFFGPGTRLTVL.

The V gene is TRBV9, the J gene TRBJ2-1, with 14 nucleotides matching TRBD2. The germline V gene encodes CDR1 SGDLS and CDR2 YYNGEE. V dropped 4 bases and J dropped 8; count of bases not matched to a gene: 5. CDR3 length: 15 amino acids. The CDR3 DNA sequence: TGTGCCAGCAGCCCCCGACTAGCGGGAGGGTATGAGCAGTTCTTC. Translated, it gives CASSPRLAGGYEQFF.

The gene calls are TRBV2 and TRBJ2-5; D perhaps matches TRBD2 (5 bases). Germline assignment: CDR1 SNHLY and CDR2 FYNNEI. V lost 1 base, J lost 5 bases, and 8 bases lay in between. The CDR3 has 13 amino acids. CDR3 protein: CASSEGGKETQYF. CDR3 bases: TGTGCCAGCAGTGAAGGAGGGAAGGAGACCCAGTACTTC.